These 15 T cell receptor beta chains were sequenced from one sample in a study of blood T cell repertoires in COVID-19. Repertoires were generated with immunoSEQ multiplex PCR, while TCRdb's copy carries only in-frame clones and drops some. The profile shows 100,000 or so clones, almost 95% of them singletons. Sequencing input: peripheral blood. The source is a middle-aged man with active COVID-19.

V is TRBV5-6 and J is TRBJ2-6; D uncertain. The germline CDR1 and CDR2 sequences are SGHDT and YYEEEE. The CDR3 loop spans 19 amino acids. The V end lost 2 bases, the J end lost 0 bases, and 18 bases lay between the germline ends. CDR3 nucleotides: TGTGCCAGCAGCTTCTCGCGGCTTACCCCTACCTCTGGGGCCAACGTCCTGACTTTC. It is translated as CASSFSRLTPTSGANVLTF.

J is TRBJ2-1 and V is TRBV10-1, with D possibly matching TRBD2 (5 bases). The CDR3 totals 13 residues. Trimming left V 2 bases short and J 9 bases short, with 11 bases between. The germline V gene has CDR1 WNHNN and CDR2 SYGVQD (reference sequence). CDR3 sequence: CASSEVGGGEQFF. CDR3 DNA: TGCGCCAGCAGTGAGGTTGGCGGAGGTGAGCAGTTCTTC.

The CDR3 loop reads CASSGQTGELFF. Written as DNA, the CDR3 is TGTGCCAGCAGCGGACAGACCGGGGAGCTGTTTTTT. V usage is TRBV2 and J usage is TRBJ2-2; maybe TRBD1 (6 bases). Germline CDR1 reads SNHLY; CDR2 reads FYNNEI. This CDR3 comprises 12 residues. Trimming shortened V by 6 bases and J by 5 bases, and 7 bases separated the two germline ends.

The chain uses TRBV4-1 and TRBJ2-1; 8 bases align to TRBD1. CDR1 MGHRA and CDR2 YSYEKL come from the germline V gene. CDR3 length: 18 residues. The junction had 15 bases not matched to a gene; V was cut back by 2 bases and J by 6 bases. This chain's CDR3 is CASSQLDMVGTGPNEQFF. The CDR3 coding sequence is TGCGCCAGCAGCCAACTGGACATGGTGGGGACAGGTCCCAATGAGCAGTTCTTC.

The chain recombines TRBV20-1 with TRBJ1-5, with D perhaps TRBD1 (6 bases). The CDR3 loop spans 15 amino acids. CDR1 is DFQATT, CDR2 SNEGSKA, per germline (reference sequence). The germline V and J ends were trimmed by 3 bases and 7 bases, with 19 bases remaining between them. CDR3 sequence: CSASTLLQGYQPQHF. In nucleotides, the CDR3 is TGCAGTGCTAGTACCCTCCTACAGGGCTACCAGCCCCAGCATTTT.

This chain connects TRBV3-1 (or the pseudogene TRBV3-2) to TRBJ2-5; D perhaps matches TRBD1 (7 bases). The V end lost 1 base, the J end lost 5 bases, and 14 bases lay between the germline ends. This CDR3 spans 15 amino acids. Germline V lookup: CDR1 LGHDT, CDR2 YNNKEL (reference sequence). The CDR3 loop is CASSQAGGGGETQYF. CDR3 sequence (DNA): TGTGCCAGCAGCCAAGCAGGGGGAGGAGGGGAGACCCAGTACTTC.

The gene calls are TRBV27 and TRBJ2-7; D call uncertain. Germline V gene lookup returns CDR1 MNHEY and CDR2 SMNVEV (reference sequence). The CDR3 has 13 residues. V dropped 10 bases and J dropped 0 bases, with 13 bases sitting between them. CDR3: CATAWRGSYEQYF. The CDR3 DNA is TGTGCCACTGCTTGGAGAGGCTCCTACGAGCAGTACTTC.

V usage is TRBV5-1 and J usage is TRBJ1-1; 9 bases fit TRBD1. Germline CDR1 SGHRS, CDR2 YFSETQ. With 0 bases clipped from V and 11 bases from J, the junction kept 2 bases outside the gene matches. The CDR3 runs to 12 residues. The CDR3: CASSLGQGDAFF. The CDR3 DNA is TGCGCCAGCAGCTTGGGACAGGGGGACGCTTTCTTT.

This chain joins TRBV10-2 and TRBJ1-2; TRBD1 matches at 7 bases. Germline-derived CDR1 and CDR2 are WSHSY and SAAADI. V lost 8 bases to trimming and J lost 4 bases; unmatched junction nucleotides: 10. This CDR3 spans 14 amino acids. The CDR3 region has the DNA TGCGCCAGCGGAACAGGGGACGGCCCCTATGGCTACACCTTC. Translation: CASGTGDGPYGYTF.

The chain combines TRBV28 with TRBJ1-6; tentatively, D is TRBD1 (6 bases). Trimming pared 3 bases from V and 7 bases from J, leaving 13 bases between. Germline V gene data show CDR1 as MDHEN and CDR2 as SYDVKM. The CDR3 extends over 15 amino acids. For the CDR3, the DNA is TGTGCCAGCAGTTTGCGGGGGCTCAGCAATTCACCCCTCCACTTT. As protein: CASSLRGLSNSPLHF.

J is TRBJ1-1 and V is TRBV18, with 9 bases fitting TRBD1. Germline V gives CDR1 KGHSH, CDR2 LQKENI. The CDR3 length is 14 residues. The V segment lost 5 bases and the J segment 3 bases; nucleotides outside the gene matches: 4. CDR3 DNA: TGTGCCAGCTCAGAGGGACAGGGATACACTGAAGCTTTCTTT. As protein: CASSEGQGYTEAFF.

This sequence joins TRBV6-5 and TRBJ2-3; 7 bases agree with TRBD1. The CDR3 totals 15 residues. From germline, CDR1 is MNHEY and CDR2 SVGAGI. V shed 4 bases and J 3 bases; nucleotides not matched to a gene: 7. This CDR3 reads CASSSDRDGTDTQYF. In nucleotides, the CDR3 is TGTGCCAGCAGTTCCGACAGGGATGGAACAGATACGCAGTATTTT.

The CDR3 protein is CASSVVGTSATNEQFF. CDR3 sequence (DNA): TGTGCCAGCAGCGTAGTAGGGACTAGCGCCACTAATGAGCAGTTCTTC. The rearrangement links TRBV9 to TRBJ2-1; 10 nucleotides agree with TRBD2. CDR1 is SGDLS, CDR2 YYNGEE, per germline. The CDR3 consists of 16 residues. V shed 0 bases, J shed 7 bases, and the junction held 7 bases outside the gene matches.

The J gene is TRBJ1-2, the V gene TRBV28; tentative D call: TRBD1 (5 bases). The CDR3 length is 16 residues. Germline CDR1 reads MDHEN; CDR2 reads SYDVKM. V lost 3 bases and J 2 bases, leaving 16 bases between the germline ends. CDR3 loop: CASSFIRLDRNYGYTF. The DNA of the CDR3 is TGTGCCAGCAGTTTCATTAGGTTAGACAGAAACTATGGCTACACCTTC.

The gene calls are TRBV28 and TRBJ1-4; D gene uncertain. V lost 1 base and J 0 bases, leaving 9 bases between the germline ends. This CDR3 is 16 amino acids long. The germline V gene encodes CDR1 MDHEN and CDR2 SYDVKM. The CDR3 sequence is CASSLFAGTTNEKLFF. CDR3 nucleotide sequence: TGTGCCAGCAGTTTATTCGCCGGTACAACTAATGAAAAACTGTTTTTT.